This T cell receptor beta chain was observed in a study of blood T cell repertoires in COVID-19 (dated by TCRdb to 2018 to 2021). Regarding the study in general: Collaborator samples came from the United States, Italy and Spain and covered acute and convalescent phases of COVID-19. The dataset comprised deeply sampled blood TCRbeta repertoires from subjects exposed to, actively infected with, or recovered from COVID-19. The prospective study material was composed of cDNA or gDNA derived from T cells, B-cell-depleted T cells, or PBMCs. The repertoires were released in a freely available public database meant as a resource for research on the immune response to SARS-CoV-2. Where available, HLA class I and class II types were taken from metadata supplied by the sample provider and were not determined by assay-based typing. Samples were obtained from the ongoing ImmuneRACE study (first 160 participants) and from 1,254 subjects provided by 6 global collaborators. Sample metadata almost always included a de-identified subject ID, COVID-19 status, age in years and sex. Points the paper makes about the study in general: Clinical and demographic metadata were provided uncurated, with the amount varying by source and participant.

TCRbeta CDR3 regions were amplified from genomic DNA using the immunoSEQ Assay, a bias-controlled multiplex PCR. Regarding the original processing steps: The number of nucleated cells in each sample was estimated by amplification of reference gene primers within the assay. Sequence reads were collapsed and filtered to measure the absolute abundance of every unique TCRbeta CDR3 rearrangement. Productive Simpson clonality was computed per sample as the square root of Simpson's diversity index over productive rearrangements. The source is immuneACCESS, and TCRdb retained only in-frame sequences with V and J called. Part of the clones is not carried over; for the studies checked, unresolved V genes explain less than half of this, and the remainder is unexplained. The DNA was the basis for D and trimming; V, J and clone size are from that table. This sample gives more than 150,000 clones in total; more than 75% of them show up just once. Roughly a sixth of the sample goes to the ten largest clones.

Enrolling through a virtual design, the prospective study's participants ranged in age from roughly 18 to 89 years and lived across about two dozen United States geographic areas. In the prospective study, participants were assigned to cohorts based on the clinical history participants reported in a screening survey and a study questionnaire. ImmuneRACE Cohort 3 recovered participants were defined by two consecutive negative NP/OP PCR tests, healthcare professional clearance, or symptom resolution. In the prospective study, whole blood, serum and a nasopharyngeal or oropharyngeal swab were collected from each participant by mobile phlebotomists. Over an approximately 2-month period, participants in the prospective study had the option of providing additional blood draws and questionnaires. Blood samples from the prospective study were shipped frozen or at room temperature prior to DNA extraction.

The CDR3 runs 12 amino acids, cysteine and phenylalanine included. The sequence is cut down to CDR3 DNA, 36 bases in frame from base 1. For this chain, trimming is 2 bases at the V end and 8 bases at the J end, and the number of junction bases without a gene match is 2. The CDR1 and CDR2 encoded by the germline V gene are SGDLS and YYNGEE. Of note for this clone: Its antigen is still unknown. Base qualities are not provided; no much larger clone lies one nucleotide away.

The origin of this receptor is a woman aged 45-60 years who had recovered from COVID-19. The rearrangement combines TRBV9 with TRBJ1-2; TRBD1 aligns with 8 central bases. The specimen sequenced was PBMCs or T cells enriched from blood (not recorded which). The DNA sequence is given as TGTGCCAGCAGCGTTGACAGGGGAGGCTACACCTTC. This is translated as CASSVDRGGYTF.